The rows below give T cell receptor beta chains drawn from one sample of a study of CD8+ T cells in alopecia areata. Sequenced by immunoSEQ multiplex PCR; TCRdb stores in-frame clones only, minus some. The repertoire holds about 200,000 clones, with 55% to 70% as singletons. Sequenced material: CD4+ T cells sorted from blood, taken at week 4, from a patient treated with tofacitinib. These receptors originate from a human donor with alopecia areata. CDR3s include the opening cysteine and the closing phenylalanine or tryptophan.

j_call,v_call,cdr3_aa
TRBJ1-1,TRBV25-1,CASSRGGGLEAFF
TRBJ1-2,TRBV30,CAYYGGGENYGYTF
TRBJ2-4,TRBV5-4,CASSWGDKNIQYF
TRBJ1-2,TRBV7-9,CASSLAHSHNYGYTF
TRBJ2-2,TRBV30,CAWSHEEARGELFF
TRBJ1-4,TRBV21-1,CASSKVGGTGFEKLFF
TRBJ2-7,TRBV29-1,CSVVLSYEQYF
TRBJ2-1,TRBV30,CAWSYGDNEQFF
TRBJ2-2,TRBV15,CATSRDGGPTGELFF
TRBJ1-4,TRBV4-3,CASSQGAYEKLFF
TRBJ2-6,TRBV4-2,CASSQGQGSGANVLTF
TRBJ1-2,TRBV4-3,CASSGLVGGYTF
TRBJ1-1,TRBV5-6,CASRPYSTAGEAFF
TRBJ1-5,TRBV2,CASRGVGQPQHF
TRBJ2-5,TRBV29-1,CSVGSVGRQETQYF
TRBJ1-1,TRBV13,CASSLTRLKNTEAFF
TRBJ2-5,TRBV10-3,CAISPRQGQETQYF
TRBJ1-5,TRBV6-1,CASRRTGQGQPQHF
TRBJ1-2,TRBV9,CASSVGTDYGYTF
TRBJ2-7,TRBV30,CAWMGGIQNSYEQYF
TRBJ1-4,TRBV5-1,CASSREPKGANEKLFF
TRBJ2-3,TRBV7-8,CASSLWTSASTDTQYF
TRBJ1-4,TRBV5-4,CASSLDVRGKLFF